In its sample, the clone carrying this T cell receptor beta chain was seen once. What it binds is unknown. The data originate from a study of OX40 agonist ivuxolimab in advanced cancers. The study, taken as a whole, reports: Some nonresponders also had low normalized T-cell clonal expansion. Fewer expanded clones were found on average in CD4+ than in CD8+ T cells. At 0.1 to 3.0 mg/kg, clonal expansion of CD4+ and CD8+ blood T cells had occurred by week 6. Relatively little clonal expansion, among the lowest observed, appeared in partial responders at 0.1-3.0 mg/kg.

The table came from immunoSEQ multiplex PCR; TCRdb's copy has only in-frame clones and leaves some out. Among 80,000 to 100,000 clones listed, about 90% were seen once. This clonotype was obtained from an adult with an advanced solid tumor such as melanoma, head and neck, liver or kidney cancer. The input for sequencing was CD4+ or CD8+ T cells sorted from blood, taken in a trial of the OX40 agonist ivuxolimab.

The CDR3 sequence is CASSLTSGPDTQYF. In DNA form, the CDR3 reads TGTGCCAGCAGCTTAACTAGCGGGCCAGATACGCAGTATTTT. The chain has TRBV7-8 and TRBJ2-3, with 9 bases matching TRBD2. J gave up 4 bases and V 2 bases, and 1 base lay outside the gene matches. CDR3 length: 14 residues. Germline V lookup: CDR1 SGHVS, CDR2 FQNEAQ.